This TCR beta chain was identified during a study of a mutant IDH1 vaccine in newly diagnosed glioma. Study overall: Vaccination began 4-6 weeks post radiotherapy alone, or with temozolomide cycles.

Germline V lookup: CDR1 SGHTA, CDR2 FQGNSA. The V gene end was trimmed by 4 bases and the J gene end by 4 bases; junction bases not matched to a gene: 6. The CDR3 has 14 residues. Study results and caveats: There seemed to be no relation between pseudoprogression and changes in top peripheral T cell clonotypes.

Remarks on this clone: Its matching antigen is unknown.

The protocol was immunoSEQ multiplex PCR, while the TCRdb copy is restricted to in-frame clones and leaves out a portion. The table includes roughly 52,000 clones, 76% detected once. Time point meaning: week 35, safety follow-up. Each vaccine dose was 300 ug of mutant IDH1 20-mer peptide, with topical imiquimod. Patients, over weeks 1, 3, 5, 7, 11, 15, 19 and 23, received a total of eight vaccinations. This sequence originates from a man aged 35 to 55 with glioma. The V gene is TRBV7-2, the J gene TRBJ1-1, with 7 bases that match TRBD1. The input for sequencing was PBMCs, taken from a glioma patient whose treatment included an IDH1 peptide vaccine. The CDR3 DNA reads as TGTGCCAGCAGCTCCTACAGGGGCGGCACTGAAGCTTTCTTT. Amino acids: CASSSYRGGTEAFF.